This TCR beta chain was sequenced for a study of blood T cells in healthy people across ages. This clonotype was seen just once. The second PCR ran about 6 to 12 cycles with a sample-barcoded 5' primer and J-beta primers. TCRdb recomputed calls from the 5' RACE reads with MiXCR, one row per CDR3 protein. The sample includes about 780,000 distinct CDR3 sequences, 20% to 30% of them seen just once. V was shortened by 1 base and J by 2 bases, with 9 bases between the two germline ends. The germline V gene encodes CDR1 SGHVS and CDR2 FQNEAQ. This CDR3 region has 14 residues. These sequences were also reported in another study, on T cells of mothers and their children. Per that study: All donors were healthy and Caucasian; they were a few mothers and their six children.

The TCR comes from a boy under 18 in good health. Sequences were obtained from blood. The J gene is TRBJ2-7, the V gene TRBV7-8; the D gene could be TRBD1 or TRBD2 (5 bases each). The CDR3 DNA sequence: TGTGCCAGCAGCTTAGGGGGACCTACCTACGAGCAGTACTTC. Protein product: CASSLGGPTYEQYF.